The next 24 T cell receptor beta chains were all read from a single sample in a study of read filtering for tumor transcriptome and immune sequencing. This library used around 400 ng RNA and molecular barcoded adaptors spanning alpha/delta and beta/gamma chains. MiXCR, run by TCRdb on the reads, gives a single entry per CDR3 protein. This table holds roughly 59,000 distinct CDR3 sequences, roughly 19% found once. Sequenced material: a population of CD138-negative cells sorted from bone marrow. The receptors originated from a donor aged 40 or older with multiple myeloma.

The table lists this clonotype with many counts. V is TRBV5-5 and J is TRBJ2-6, with D perhaps TRBD1 (5 bases). The V gene's germline CDR1 is SGHKS and CDR2 YYEKEE (reference sequence). Trimming stripped 0 bases from V and 0 bases from J, with 16 bases between. The CDR3 covers 19 residues. The CDR3 coding sequence is TGTGCCAGCAGCTTGGGGGGCCCCGAATACAGCTCTGGGGCCAACGTCCTGACTTTC. Residues: CASSLGGPEYSSGANVLTF.

This clonotype was seen repeatedly, ten times or more. J is TRBJ2-5 and V is TRBV7-8; 9 bases map to TRBD2. CDR1 and CDR2 (germline): SGHVS, FQNEAQ. J lost 1 base, V lost 1 base, and 7 bases had no gene match. CDR3 length: 17 amino acids. The CDR3: CASSLVTGLATQETQYF. The CDR3 coding sequence is TGTGCCAGCAGCTTAGTGACGGGACTAGCTACCCAAGAGACCCAGTACTTC.

This clonotype was counted a few times. The rearrangement links TRBV6-6 to TRBJ1-5; D not certain. Between the trimmed V and J ends, which lost 1 base and 5 bases, there was a span of 12 bases. CDR1 MNHNY and CDR2 SVGAGI come from the germline V gene (reference sequence). The CDR3 loop spans 15 amino acids. The CDR3 bases are TGTGCCAGCAGTTACTTGGGAGAAGGTGATCAGCCCCAGCATTTT. Amino acids: CASSYLGEGDQPQHF.

This clonotype was seen at least ten times. This chain links TRBV29-1 with TRBJ2-3; D gene uncertain. The V and J ends lost 8 bases and 2 bases respectively, with 11 bases between them. The CDR3 covers 12 residues. CDR1 is SQVTM, CDR2 ANQGSEA, per germline. CDR3 sequence (DNA): TGCAGCTATGGAGACAACACAGATACGCAGTATTTT. Protein product: CSYGDNTDTQYF.

This clonotype showed up many times. The gene calls are TRBV4-2 and TRBJ2-7; 10 bases line up with TRBD2. The CDR3 is 17 amino acids. CDR1 and CDR2 (germline): LGHNA, YNFKEQ. Trimming removed 5 bases from V and 6 bases from J; junction bases left unmatched: 16. The CDR3 DNA reads TGTGCCAGCAGCTCGACGAACCGAGCGGGAGGGCCGGGCGAGCAGTACTTC. It specifies CASSSTNRAGGPGEQYF.

The chain is built from TRBV15 and TRBJ2-7; no definite D call. The CDR3 extends over 15 amino acids. With 0 bases removed from V and 2 bases from J, the gap between germline ends came to 11 bases. Looked up from germline, CDR1 is LNHNV and CDR2 is YYDKDF (reference sequence). Here the CDR3 DNA reads TGTGCCACCAGCAGAGATGTGGCGCCTGCCTACGAGCAGTACTTC. Its translation: CATSRDVAPAYEQYF.

Comments on this clonotype: Only one base separates this from a far larger clonotype, so it likely reflects a read error. This chain links TRBV6-2 or TRBV6-3 with TRBJ1-1; perhaps TRBD1 as D (5 bases). CDR1 and CDR2 (germline): MNHEY, SVGEGT. The CDR3 covers 11 residues. Trimming stripped 6 bases from V and 6 bases from J, with 8 bases between. The CDR3 DNA is TGTGCCAGCAGGCGACAGTCTGAAGCTTTCTTT. Translating gives CASRRQSEAFF.

This clonotype was picked up many times. The chain couples TRBV7-8 to TRBJ2-3, with D unclear. Germline V lookup: CDR1 SGHVS, CDR2 FQNEAQ. This CDR3 comprises 14 residues. V dropped 1 base and J dropped 6 bases, with 11 bases sitting between them. CDR3 sequence reads: CASSLVSSSDTQYF. The CDR3 DNA reads as TGTGCCAGCAGCTTAGTTAGTAGTAGCGATACGCAGTATTTT.

The genes are TRBV10-1 and TRBJ2-1; D is uncertain. This CDR3 is built from 11 residues. Trimming removed 3 bases from V and 9 bases from J, with 6 bases in between. Germline loops: CDR1 WNHNN, CDR2 SYGVQD (reference sequence). CDR3 sequence reads: CASSERSEQFF. In DNA form, the CDR3 reads TGCGCCAGCAGTGAACGGAGTGAGCAGTTCTTC.

This clonotype has ten or more counts. The V and J genes are TRBV29-1 and TRBJ1-1, with unresolved D. From germline, CDR1 is SQVTM and CDR2 ANQGSEA. V was trimmed by 4 bases and J by 3 bases, leaving 12 bases between them. The CDR3 is 13 residues long. CDR3 loop: CSVVAQMDTEAFF. Written as DNA, the CDR3 is TGCAGCGTTGTGGCTCAGATGGACACTGAAGCTTTCTTT.

There are many counts of this clonotype. The genes are TRBV20-1 and TRBJ2-5; TRBD2 matches 12 bases. Germline assignment: CDR1 DFQATT and CDR2 SNEGSKA (reference sequence). The CDR3 is 16 residues long. V trimming: 6 bases; J trimming: 7 bases; junction bases outside the gene matches: 15. As DNA, the CDR3 is TGCAGTGCCAGTTTCCCGGGACTAGCGGGTGGCGGGACCCAGTACTTC. It specifies CSASFPGLAGGGTQYF.

This clonotype appeared many times. This chain's CDR3 is CASSRNSGTSGNEQFF. The DNA for the CDR3 is TGTGCCAGCAGCCGTAACTCCGGGACTAGCGGGAATGAGCAGTTCTTC. The chain uses TRBV7-6 and TRBJ2-1; 12 nucleotides agree with TRBD2. CDR3 length: 16 amino acids. V lost 5 bases, J lost 7 bases, and 9 bases stayed unmatched. Looked up from germline, CDR1 is SGHVS and CDR2 is FNYEAQ.

This clonotype has a count of ten or more. The chain couples TRBV29-1 to TRBJ1-2; 12 nucleotides line up with TRBD1. This CDR3 has 13 amino acids. The germline V gene encodes CDR1 SQVTM and CDR2 ANQGSEA. The ends lost 6 bases at V and 6 bases at J; junction bases unmatched: 5. CDR3 in amino acids: CSVPGQGAHGYTF. The CDR3 DNA follows: TGCAGCGTGCCGGGACAGGGGGCGCATGGCTACACCTTC.

This clonotype occurred a few times. The V call is TRBV20-1, the J call TRBJ2-3, with unresolved D. Germline lookup yields CDR1 DFQATT and CDR2 SNEGSKA (reference sequence). The V end was cut by 5 bases, the J end by 9 bases, with 9 bases between. This CDR3 spans 10 amino acids. Here the CDR3 reads CSAELGTQYF. CDR3 nucleotides: TGCAGTGCTGAGCTAGGGACGCAGTATTTT.

This clonotype came up many times. The J gene is TRBJ1-1, the V gene TRBV5-1; D not resolved. The CDR3 extends over 13 amino acids. Germline assignment: CDR1 SGHRS and CDR2 YFSETQ. Deletions cut 2 bases from V and 1 base from J, with 6 bases between. CDR3 amino acids: CASSFGGNTEAFF. CDR3 sequence (DNA): TGCGCCAGCAGCTTCGGCGGGAACACTGAAGCTTTCTTT.

This clonotype was recorded a few times. The gene calls are TRBV28 and TRBJ1-5, with D unclear. Germline V lookup: CDR1 MDHEN, CDR2 SYDVKM. Trimming pared 1 base from V and 11 bases from J, leaving 15 bases between. CDR3 length: 14 residues. This CDR3 is CASSLSAAGRAQHF. In DNA, the CDR3 is TGTGCCAGCAGTTTATCGGCCGCGGGGAGGGCCCAGCATTTT.

In this sample, this clonotype turned up many times. The V and J genes are TRBV20-1 and TRBJ1-5; no definite D call. The CDR3 spans 14 residues. Germline lookup yields CDR1 DFQATT and CDR2 SNEGSKA (reference sequence). Trimming took off 0 bases at V and 3 bases at J, with 9 bases between the two ends. DNA for the CDR3: TGCAGTGCTAGAGACCGGGCCTTCAATCAGCCCCAGCATTTT. Translated: CSARDRAFNQPQHF.

This clonotype was seen many times. The conserved phenylalanine or tryptophan is not found at the CDR3 terminus, so this likely reflects a read error. This chain joins TRBV12-3 or TRBV12-4 and TRBJ2-3; TRBD2 aligns across 8 bases. V lost 9 bases, J lost 0 bases, and 5 bases stayed unmatched. The CDR3 sequence is 14 residues long. Here the CDR3 reads CASRAGDSTDTQYS. The CDR3 DNA follows: TGTGCCAGTAGAGCGGGGGATAGCACAGATACGCAGTATTCT.

The J gene is TRBJ1-1, the V gene TRBV5-4; D remains ambiguous. The CDR3 has 13 amino acids. V lost 2 bases and J 8 bases, leaving 13 bases between the germline ends. Germline CDR1 reads SGHNT; CDR2 reads YYREEE (reference sequence). The CDR3 nucleotides are TGTGCCAGCAGCTTAGGTGGTTCAGCCGAAGCTTTCTTT. This gives the protein CASSLGGSAEAFF.

This clonotype has a count of ten or more. The rearrangement joins TRBV3-1 to TRBJ2-6; no reliable D call. This CDR3 has 15 residues. Germline CDR1 LGHDT, CDR2 YNNKEL (reference sequence). The V gene lost 0 bases and the J gene lost 4 bases, with 7 bases spanning the gap. The CDR3, as DNA: TGTGCCAGCAGCCAAGATAGTCCGGGGGCCAACGTCCTGACTTTC. It codes for CASSQDSPGANVLTF.

The sample holds many counts of this clonotype. This chain links TRBV28 with TRBJ2-3, with 9 bases lining up with TRBD2. The CDR3 consists of 15 residues. J lost 4 bases, V lost 3 bases, and 5 bases had no gene match. Germline assignment: CDR1 MDHEN and CDR2 SYDVKM. The CDR3 DNA is TGTGCCAGCAGTTTTGGGACTAGCAAGTCAGATACGCAGTATTTT. Translating gives CASSFGTSKSDTQYF.

The sample holds many counts of this clonotype. This sequence joins TRBV5-1 and TRBJ2-1; D uncertain. Trimming removed 4 bases from V and 7 bases from J, with 15 bases in between. The CDR3 contains 14 residues. CDR1 is SGHRS, CDR2 YFSETQ, per germline. CDR3 amino acids: CASSAVLAGNEQFF. For the CDR3, the DNA is TGCGCCAGCAGCGCGGTGTTAGCTGGGAATGAGCAGTTCTTC.

In this sample, this clonotype turned up once. A much larger clone differs from this one at a single base, so this may be a read error. The chain employs TRBV6-5 and TRBJ2-1; 14 nucleotides align to TRBD2. The germline CDR1 and CDR2 sequences are MNHEY and SVGAGI. The CDR3 is made up of 15 amino acids. This CDR3 reads CASSRLAGGNNKQFF. The CDR3 DNA sequence: TGTGCCAGCAGCCGACTAGCGGGGGGGAACAATAAGCAGTTCTTC.

This clonotype was recorded many times. The chain uses TRBV28 and TRBJ2-7; the match to TRBD2 covers 10 bases. Germline CDR1 MDHEN, CDR2 SYDVKM. V trimming: 4 bases; J trimming: 5 bases; junction bases outside the gene matches: 11. The CDR3 runs to 16 residues. CDR3 DNA sequence: TGTGCCAGCAGTTCCAGCGGGAGGGTCCTGGGGAACGAGCAGTACTTC. This codes for CASSSSGRVLGNEQYF.